The rows below give T cell receptor beta chains drawn from one sample of a study of shared clonotypes between healthy human individuals. The repertoire was sequenced with immunoSEQ multiplex PCR; TCRdb's copy has only in-frame clones and lacks some. The table shows approximately 2.1 million clones, with 90% to 95% occurring only once. Material: naive CD4+ T cells from PBMCs. These receptors all come from a man aged 18 to 35 in good health. Some clones in this sample may be carry-over from other donors' samples. CDR3s include the opening cysteine and the closing phenylalanine or tryptophan. D genes are given only for firm matches. Size is stated for part of the rows, as once, few or many counts, or as a class when the clone is expanded.

18 | TRBJ2-6 | TRBV7-2 | NA | TRBD2 | CASSSRTSGTTGANVLTF | TGTGCCAGCAGCTCCAGGACTAGCGGGACGACTGGGGCCAACGTCCTGACTTTC
15 | TRBJ1-2 | TRBV28 | NA | NA | CASSLRLGGNYGYTF | TGTGCCAGCAGTTTACGCCTGGGAGGGAACTATGGCTACACCTTC
15 | TRBJ1-2 | TRBV5-6 | NA | NA | CASITTGAEHNGYTF | TGTGCCAGCATTACAACGGGAGCCGAACATAATGGCTACACCTTC
14 | TRBJ1-1 | TRBV27 | NA | TRBD1 | CASSLDRDRQKAFF | TGTGCCAGCAGTTTAGATAGGGACAGACAGAAAGCTTTCTTT
12 | TRBJ2-7 | TRBV29-1 | NA | NA | CSVESSGPEQYF | TGCAGCGTTGAAAGTTCCGGACCCGAGCAGTACTTC
12 | TRBJ2-4 | TRBV14 | NA | NA | CASSSGGNIQYF | TGTGCCAGCAGCAGCGGAGGGAACATTCAGTACTTC
19 | TRBJ2-1 | TRBV30 | NA | TRBD1 | CAWSGPSGQKISSYNEQFF | TGTGCCTGGAGTGGCCCGTCGGGACAGAAGATAAGCTCCTACAATGAGCAGTTCTTC
14 | TRBJ2-7 | TRBV28 | NA | TRBD1 | CASSPGQGSYEQYF | TGTGCCAGCAGCCCGGGACAGGGCAGCTACGAGCAGTACTTC
17 | TRBJ1-1 | TRBV2 | NA | NA | CASSERSLWGVNTEAFF | TGTGCCAGCAGTGAAAGGTCCCTGTGGGGCGTAAACACTGAAGCTTTCTTT
14 | TRBJ2-1 | TRBV5-1 | NA | NA | CASSLEDYLYEQFF | TGCGCCAGCAGCTTGGAGGACTACCTCTATGAGCAGTTCTTC
15 | TRBJ2-7 | TRBV19 | NA | TRBD1 | CASSIADRATYEQYF | TGTGCCAGTAGTATAGCCGACAGGGCCACCTACGAGCAGTACTTC
17 | TRBJ2-5 | TRBV6-1 | NA | TRBD2 | CASSELGALAAQETQYF | TGTGCCAGCAGTGAATTGGGTGCGCTAGCGGCCCAAGAGACCCAGTACTTC
14 | TRBJ1-1 | TRBV7-9 | NA | NA | CASSLGGSDTEAFF | TGTGCCAGCAGCTTAGGCGGGTCGGACACTGAAGCTTTCTTT
14 | TRBJ2-1 | TRBV2 | NA | NA | CASNPRGGYNEQFF | TGTGCCAGCAACCCAAGGGGAGGCTACAATGAGCAGTTCTTC
15 | TRBJ2-1 | TRBV7-2 | NA | NA | CASSLTRDPYNEQFF | TGTGCCAGCAGCTTAACCCGGGACCCTTACAATGAGCAGTTCTTC
15 | TRBJ1-3 | TRBV5-6 | NA | NA | CASSLPPNSGNTIYF | TGTGCCAGCAGCTTACCCCCCAACTCTGGAAACACCATATATTTT
16 | TRBJ2-3 | TRBV4-1 | NA | TRBD2 | CASSQGASGRGDTQYF | TGCGCCAGCAGCCAAGGGGCTAGCGGGAGGGGGGATACGCAGTATTTT
13 | TRBJ2-1 | TRBV11-2 | NA | NA | CAIERDSYNEQFF | TGTGCCATAGAGCGAGACTCCTACAATGAGCAGTTCTTC
14 | TRBJ2-7 | TRBV5-1 | NA | TRBD1 | CASSLEGQDYEQYF | TGCGCCAGCAGCTTGGAAGGACAGGACTACGAGCAGTACTTC
14 | TRBJ2-7 | TRBV6-5 | NA | TRBD2 | CASRKAGTYYEQYF | TGTGCCAGCAGAAAAGCGGGAACCTACTACGAGCAGTACTTC
14 | TRBJ2-2 | TRBV18 | NA | NA | CASSPQATTGELFF | TGTGCCAGCTCACCCCAGGCGACCACCGGGGAGCTGTTTTTT
13 | TRBJ2-5 | TRBV5-4 | NA | NA | CASSSGQEETQYF | TGTGCCAGCAGTTCGGGACAAGAAGAGACCCAGTACTTC
13 | TRBJ2-1 | TRBV5-1 | NA | NA | CASNPVDYNEQFF | TGCGCCAGCAACCCTGTGGACTACAATGAGCAGTTCTTC
15 | TRBJ1-4 | TRBV7-9 | NA | TRBD1 | CASSTTDRAGEKLFF | TGTGCCAGCAGCACAACGGACAGGGCGGGAGAAAAACTGTTTTTT
14 | TRBJ2-3 | TRBV9 | NA | NA | CASSVWDGTDTQYF | TGTGCCAGCAGCGTGTGGGACGGCACAGATACGCAGTATTTT
15 | TRBJ1-2 | TRBV7-8 | NA | NA | CASSPRGAALYGYTF | TGTGCCAGCAGCCCCCGGGGGGCAGCGCTCTATGGCTACACCTTC
15 | TRBJ2-7 | TRBV5-4 | once | NA | CASSLVAGVTYEQYF | TGTGCCAGCAGCTTGGTTGCCGGGGTCACCTACGAGCAGTACTTC
14 | TRBJ2-6 | TRBV29-1 | NA | NA | CSVVSSSGANVLTF | TGCAGCGTTGTGTCGAGCTCTGGGGCCAACGTCCTGACTTTC
11 | TRBJ2-3 | TRBV30 | once | NA | CAWTNPDTQYF | TGTGCCTGGACAAACCCAGATACGCAGTATTTT
15 | TRBJ2-1 | TRBV6-5 | NA | NA | CASSRGAGLYNEQFF | TGTGCCAGCAGCCGCGGGGCAGGCCTTTACAATGAGCAGTTCTTC
14 | TRBJ2-7 | TRBV5-1 | NA | NA | CASSLREGSYEQYF | TGCGCCAGCAGCTTGAGAGAGGGCTCCTACGAGCAGTACTTC
14 | TRBJ2-3 | TRBV5-1 | once | TRBD2 | CASSWGTSPDTQYF | TGCGCCAGCAGCTGGGGGACTAGCCCAGATACGCAGTATTTT
16 | TRBJ2-7 | TRBV29-1 | NA | TRBD2 | CSVEDRWSGSIDEQYF | TGCAGCGTTGAAGATCGCTGGAGCGGGAGTATCGACGAGCAGTACTTC
20 | TRBJ2-7 | TRBV7-3 | once | TRBD2 | CASSLLGLAGQGMRTPDQYF | TGTGCCAGCAGCCTCCTGGGACTAGCGGGACAAGGGATGCGTACGCCAGACCAGTACTTC
20 | TRBJ2-1 | TRBV5-1 | NA | TRBD2 | CASSLVPPRLAGASYNEQFF | TGCGCCAGCAGCTTGGTCCCGCCCCGGCTAGCGGGAGCCTCCTACAATGAGCAGTTCTTC
17 | TRBJ1-4 | TRBV4-2 | NA | TRBD1 | CASSRTPRDRGNEKLFF | TGTGCCAGCAGCCGAACGCCTCGGGACAGGGGAAATGAAAAACTGTTTTTT
13 | TRBJ2-1 | TRBV2 | NA | NA | CASSELEGNEQFF | TGTGCCAGCAGTGAATTAGAGGGCAATGAGCAGTTCTTC
14 | TRBJ2-7 | TRBV7-3 | once | NA | CASSLGAGSYEQYF | TGTGCCAGCAGCTTAGGGGCTGGATCCTACGAGCAGTACTTC
17 | TRBJ2-4 | TRBV4-1 | NA | TRBD2 | CASSQGPSGGAKNIQYF | TGCGCCAGCAGCCAAGGACCTAGCGGAGGGGCCAAAAACATTCAGTACTTC
19 | TRBJ2-1 | TRBV5-1 | NA | TRBD2 | CASSLWGLAGGIAYNEQFF | TGCGCCAGCAGCTTGTGGGGACTAGCGGGAGGGATAGCCTACAATGAGCAGTTCTTC
15 | TRBJ2-2 | TRBV5-1 | NA | NA | CASSPGHPNTGELFF | TGCGCCAGCAGTCCGGGACACCCGAACACCGGGGAGCTGTTTTTT
15 | TRBJ2-2 | TRBV6-1 | NA | NA | CASSEQYANTGELFF | TGTGCCAGCAGTGAACAGTACGCGAACACCGGGGAGCTGTTTTTT
14 | TRBJ1-1 | TRBV9 | few | NA | CASSLDRGNTEAFF | TGTGCCAGCAGCCTCGACAGAGGGAACACTGAAGCTTTCTTT
13 | TRBJ1-1 | TRBV7-2 | once | NA | CASSSTTGTEAFF | TGTGCCAGCAGCTCGACGACGGGGACTGAAGCTTTCTTT
17 | TRBJ1-1 | TRBV18 | NA | NA | CASSPPTQGSMNTEAFF | TGTGCCAGCTCACCACCGACCCAAGGGTCCATGAACACTGAAGCTTTCTTT
13 | TRBJ2-7 | TRBV7-3 | NA | TRBD1 | CAGARDRSYEQYF | TGTGCCGGGGCTCGGGACAGAAGCTACGAGCAGTACTTC
15 | TRBJ1-3 | TRBV19 | NA | NA | CASRTGRVSGNTIYF | TGTGCCAGTAGGACGGGACGAGTCTCTGGAAACACCATATATTTT
16 | TRBJ2-7 | TRBV5-5 | NA | TRBD1 | CASSPDPTGVSYEQYF | TGTGCCAGCAGCCCCGACCCGACAGGGGTATCCTACGAGCAGTACTTC
22 | TRBJ2-3 | TRBV7-8 | NA | TRBD2 | CASSLAMRGTSGLLRPSDTQYF | TGTGCCAGCAGCTTAGCAATGAGGGGGACTAGCGGGCTTCTTCGACCTTCAGATACGCAGTATTTT
15 | TRBJ2-6 | TRBV28 | NA | TRBD1 | CASRRTGSGANVLTF | TGTGCCAGCAGGAGGACAGGCTCTGGGGCCAACGTCCTGACTTTC
18 | TRBJ2-3 | TRBV7-3 | NA | TRBD2 | CASSHGLAGGPGTDTQYF | TGTGCCAGCAGCCATGGGCTAGCGGGAGGGCCGGGTACAGATACGCAGTATTTT